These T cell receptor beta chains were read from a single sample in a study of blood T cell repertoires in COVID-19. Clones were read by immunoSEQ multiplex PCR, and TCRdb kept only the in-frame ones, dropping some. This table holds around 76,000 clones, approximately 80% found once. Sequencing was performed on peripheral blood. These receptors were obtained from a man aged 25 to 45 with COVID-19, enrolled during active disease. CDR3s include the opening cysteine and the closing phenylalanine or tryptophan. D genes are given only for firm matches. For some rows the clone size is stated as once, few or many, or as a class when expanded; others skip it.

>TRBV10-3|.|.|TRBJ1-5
TGTGCCATCAGATCCTACAATCAGCCCCAGCATTTT
CAIRSYNQPQHF
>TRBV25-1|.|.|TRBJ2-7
TGTGCCAGCAGTGAAATGGGCAGGGCGTACGAGCAGTACTTC
CASSEMGRAYEQYF
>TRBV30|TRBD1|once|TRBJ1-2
TGTGCCTGGAGTGTTAACAGGGGGGAGGATGGCTACACCTTC
CAWSVNRGEDGYTF
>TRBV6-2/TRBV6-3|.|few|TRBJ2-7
TGTGCCAGCAGTCCCCTTCGAGGTCAGGGTTCCTACGAGCAGTACTTC
CASSPLRGQGSYEQYF
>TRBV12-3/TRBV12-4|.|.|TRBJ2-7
TGTGCCAGCAGTTTGGGGGGGCGGGACGAGCAGTACTTC
CASSLGGRDEQYF
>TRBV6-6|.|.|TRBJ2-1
TGTGCCAGCAGTTATAAGGGAAGCGGTAGAAATGAGCAGTTCTTC
CASSYKGSGRNEQFF
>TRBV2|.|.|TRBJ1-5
TGTGCCAGCACCCCTGCGGACAGACCCGGGCAGCCCCAGCATTTT
CASTPADRPGQPQHF
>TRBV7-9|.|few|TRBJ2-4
TGTGCCAGCAGCTCCAACAGGGTTTACATTCAGTACTTC
CASSSNRVYIQYF
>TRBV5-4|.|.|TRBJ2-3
TGTGCCAGCAGCTTGGACTGGGAGACAGATACGCAGTATTTT
CASSLDWETDTQYF
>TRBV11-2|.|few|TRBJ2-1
TGTGCCAGCAGCCCCCGGGGAGATGAGCAGTTCTTC
CASSPRGDEQFF
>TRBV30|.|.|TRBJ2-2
TGTGCCTGGAGCGGGGGTACGAACACCGGGGAGCTGTTTTTT
CAWSGGTNTGELFF
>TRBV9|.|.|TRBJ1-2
TGTGCCAGCACCCAGACGGACAGAATACCCTCACGGAGCTATGGCTACACCTTC
CASTQTDRIPSRSYGYTF
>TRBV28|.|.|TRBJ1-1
TGTGCCAGCAGTTTATTGAGGGGGATGAACACTGAAGCTTTCTTT
CASSLLRGMNTEAFF
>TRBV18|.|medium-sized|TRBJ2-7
TGTGCCAGCTCACCTGGGACTGACTTATACGAGCAGTACTTC
CASSPGTDLYEQYF
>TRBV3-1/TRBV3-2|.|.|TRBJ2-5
TGTGCCAGCAGCCAAAAGGGGGGGCGGCAAGAGACCCAGTACTTC
CASSQKGGRQETQYF
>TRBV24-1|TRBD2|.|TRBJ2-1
TGTGCCACCAGTGATCCCGGACTAGCGGGAGGGAGCTCCTACAATGAGCAGTTCTTC
CATSDPGLAGGSSYNEQFF
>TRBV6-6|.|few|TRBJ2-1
TGTGCCAGCAGTTTCAGCGTCTCCTACAATGAGCAGTTCTTC
CASSFSVSYNEQFF
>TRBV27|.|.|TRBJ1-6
TGTGCCAGCAGCGTGGGGGGGGGTTACTCCTATAATTCACCCCTCCACTTT
CASSVGGGYSYNSPLHF
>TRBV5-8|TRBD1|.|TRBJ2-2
TGTGCCAGCAGCCCTCCGGGACAGGGGGCCACCGGGGAGCTGTTTTTT
CASSPPGQGATGELFF
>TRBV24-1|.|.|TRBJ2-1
TGTGCCACCAGTGATTGGCAGGGTTCAAATGAGCAGTTCTTC
CATSDWQGSNEQFF
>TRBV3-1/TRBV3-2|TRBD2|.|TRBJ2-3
TGTGCCAGCAGCCTAGGACCACTAGCGGGAGCCCCAGATACGCAGTATTTT
CASSLGPLAGAPDTQYF
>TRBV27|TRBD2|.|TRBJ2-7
TGTGCCAGCAGTTCCCGACTAGCGGGCGACCCCTACGAGCAGTACTTC
CASSSRLAGDPYEQYF
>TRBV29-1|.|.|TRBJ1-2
TGCAGCGTTGAGACAGGAAACTATGGCTACACCTTC
CSVETGNYGYTF
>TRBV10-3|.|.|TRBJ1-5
TGTGCCATCAGGAAAGACACTCCCGGGGGTCAGCCCCAGCATTTT
CAIRKDTPGGQPQHF
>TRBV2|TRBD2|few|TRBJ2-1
TGTGCCAGCAGACGAACTAGCGGGTTGACCAATGAGCAGTTCTTC
CASRRTSGLTNEQFF
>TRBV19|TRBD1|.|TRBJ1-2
TGTGCCAGTAGCACTCTGGCCCGGGGACAGGCTAACTATGGCTACACCTTC
CASSTLARGQANYGYTF
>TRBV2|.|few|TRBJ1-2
TGTGCCAGCAGTGAGGTGGAGGGGAGGTACTATGGCTACACCTTC
CASSEVEGRYYGYTF
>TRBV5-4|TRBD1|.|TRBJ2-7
TGTGCCAGCACTCTTCCAGGGACAGGCCTCCGCGAGCAGTACTTC
CASTLPGTGLREQYF
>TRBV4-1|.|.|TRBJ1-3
TGCGCCAGCAGCCAATCCGGGGGAGGAGGAAACACCATATATTTT
CASSQSGGGGNTIYF
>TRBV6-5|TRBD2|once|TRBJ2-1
TGTGCCAGCAGCAGAGGGACTAGCGAGTACAATGAGCAGTTCTTC
CASSRGTSEYNEQFF
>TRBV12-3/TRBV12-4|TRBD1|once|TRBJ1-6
TGTGCCAGCCGGACAGGTTCTAATTCACCCCTCCACTTT
CASRTGSNSPLHF
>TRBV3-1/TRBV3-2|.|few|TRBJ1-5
TGTGCCAGCAGCCGAGGAGGGACCGTTCGACATTTT
CASSRGGTVRHF
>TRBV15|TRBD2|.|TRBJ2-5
TGTGCCACCAGCAGAGATTACGGGACTAGCGGAGGCGGAGAGACCCAGTACTTC
CATSRDYGTSGGGETQYF
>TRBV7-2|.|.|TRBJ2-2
TGTGCCAGCAGCTCACTAAGGCGCGGGGAGCTGTTTTTT
CASSSLRRGELFF
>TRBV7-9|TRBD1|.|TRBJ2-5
TGTGCCAGCAGCTTAGCGCTAGGGGGCTGGAGAGAGACCCAGTACTTC
CASSLALGGWRETQYF
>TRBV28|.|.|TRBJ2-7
TGTGCCGGTATGTTTGACGGGAGCTCCTACGAGCAGTACTTC
CAGMFDGSSYEQYF
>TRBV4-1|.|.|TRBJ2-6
TGCGCCAGCAGCAAAACCGGGGCGGGGGCCGGGGCCAACGTCCTGACTTTC
CASSKTGAGAGANVLTF
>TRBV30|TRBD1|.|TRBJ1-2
TGTGCCTGGAGCCGACCGGGACAGATTACCGGCTATGGCTACACCTTC
CAWSRPGQITGYGYTF
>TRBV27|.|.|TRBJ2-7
TGTGCCAGCAGTTTATACCTGACAGGGAGGTTGGAAGAGCAGTACTTC
CASSLYLTGRLEEQYF
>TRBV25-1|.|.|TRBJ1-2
TGTGCCAGCAGTGAATACACGGGGAATTATGGCTACACCTTC
CASSEYTGNYGYTF
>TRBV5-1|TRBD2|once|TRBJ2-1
TGCGCCAGCAGACCCTCGGGGGGGGCCTACAATGAGCAGTTCTTC
CASRPSGGAYNEQFF
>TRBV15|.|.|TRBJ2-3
TGTGCCACCGACTCGGCAGACGCCGCAGATACGCAGTATTTT
CATDSADAADTQYF
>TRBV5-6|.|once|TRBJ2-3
TGTGCCAGCAGCTTGGGAGGGATCGCAGATACGCAGTATTTT
CASSLGGIADTQYF
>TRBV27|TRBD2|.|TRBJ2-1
TGTGCCAGCAGTTTTAGCGGGCCTCACCGGGAGCAGTTCTTC
CASSFSGPHREQFF
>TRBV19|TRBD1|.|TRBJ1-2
TGTGCCAGTAGTGGGCTCGAGACAGGGCGTTCCTATGGCTACACCTTC
CASSGLETGRSYGYTF
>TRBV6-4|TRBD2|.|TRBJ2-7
TGTGCCAGCAGTGGGACTAGCGGGAGGCCCGGCGAGCAGTACTTC
CASSGTSGRPGEQYF
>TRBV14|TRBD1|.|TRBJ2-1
TGTGCCAGCAGCCAACGGACAGGCCTTTACAATGAGCAGTTCTTC
CASSQRTGLYNEQFF
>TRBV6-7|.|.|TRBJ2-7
TGTGCCAGCAGGACGGAGGTTTCATACGAGCAGTACTTC
CASRTEVSYEQYF
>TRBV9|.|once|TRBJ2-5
TGTGCCAGCAGTGAGGGAGGCATTCAAGAGACCCAGTACTTC
CASSEGGIQETQYF
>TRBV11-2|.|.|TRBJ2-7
TGTGCCAGCAGCCCAAGCGGTTACTCCTACGAGCAGTACTTC
CASSPSGYSYEQYF
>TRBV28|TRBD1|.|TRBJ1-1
TGTGCCAGCAGTTTATTTCAGGGGGGCGGCACTGAAGCTTTCTTT
CASSLFQGGGTEAFF
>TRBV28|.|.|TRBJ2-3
TGTGCCAGCACCCTTTCTGCGGGACCAAGGGGAGATACGCAGTATTTT
CASTLSAGPRGDTQYF
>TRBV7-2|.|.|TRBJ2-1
TGTGCCAGCAGCTTAGCGACTCCCTACAATGAGCAGTTCTTC
CASSLATPYNEQFF
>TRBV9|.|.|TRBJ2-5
TGTGCCAGCAGCGTAGTGGGTCCGCGGATGAGCCAGTACTTC
CASSVVGPRMSQYF
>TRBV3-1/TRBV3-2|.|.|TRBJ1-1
TGTGCCAGCAGCCAAGCCTACCAGAACACTGAAGCTTTCTTT
CASSQAYQNTEAFF
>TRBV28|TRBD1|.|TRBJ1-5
TGTGCCAGCAGTTCTTGGACAGGGGGCGCCCAGCCCCAGCATTTT
CASSSWTGGAQPQHF
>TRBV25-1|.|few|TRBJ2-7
TGTGCCAGCAGTAAGCCGGGAGAAAGCTACGAGCAGTACTTC
CASSKPGESYEQYF
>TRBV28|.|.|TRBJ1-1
TGTGCCAGCAGTGCTCCGACTTGGAACACTGAAGCTTTCTTT
CASSAPTWNTEAFF